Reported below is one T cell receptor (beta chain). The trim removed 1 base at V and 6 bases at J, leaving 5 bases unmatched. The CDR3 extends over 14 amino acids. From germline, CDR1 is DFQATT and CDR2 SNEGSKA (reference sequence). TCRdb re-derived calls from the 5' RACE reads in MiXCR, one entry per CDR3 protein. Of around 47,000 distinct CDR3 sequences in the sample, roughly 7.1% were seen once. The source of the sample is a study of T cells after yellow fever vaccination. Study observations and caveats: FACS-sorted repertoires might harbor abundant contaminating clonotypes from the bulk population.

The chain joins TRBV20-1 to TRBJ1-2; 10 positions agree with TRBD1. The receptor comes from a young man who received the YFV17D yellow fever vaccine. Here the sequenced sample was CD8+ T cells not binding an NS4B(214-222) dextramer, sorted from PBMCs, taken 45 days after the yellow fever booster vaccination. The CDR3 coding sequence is TGCAGTGCTAGAGGAGGCGGGACAGGGGATGGCTACACCTTC. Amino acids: CSARGGGTGDGYTF.